One and the same sample provided the 3 T cell receptor beta chains below, sequenced in a study of shared clonotypes between healthy human individuals. Produced via immunoSEQ multiplex PCR; TCRdb's table is partial and in-frame only. Altogether hundreds of thousands of clones are present, about 96% being singletons, with the ten largest covering roughly 0.1%. The naive CD8 population came from CD45RO-negative cells selected for CCR7, without terminally differentiated effector memory CD45RA+ cells. Sequenced: naive CD8+ T cells sorted from blood. The receptors shown here come from a woman aged 25 to 39 in good health.

As for this clone: In the same sample, other DNA sequences code for this CDR3. The chain uses TRBV19 and TRBJ1-5; D call uncertain. The germline gives CDR1 LNHDA, CDR2 SQIVND (reference sequence). The CDR3 has 13 amino acids. The V end lost 1 base, the J end lost 5 bases, and 6 bases lay between the germline ends. DNA of the CDR3: TGTGCCAGTAGTATAGTCGGGGATCAGCCCCAGCATTTT. Amino acid sequence: CASSIVGDQPQHF.

The rearrangement links TRBV14 to TRBJ1-2, with 10 nucleotides matching TRBD1. V was clipped by 3 bases and J by 0 bases; unmatched bases: 10. There are 18 residues in the CDR3. Germline assignment: CDR1 SGHDN and CDR2 FVKESK. This chain's CDR3 is CASSHHLDRGPANYGYTF. In nucleotides, the CDR3 is TGTGCCAGCAGCCACCACCTCGACAGGGGGCCAGCTAACTATGGCTACACCTTC. Using reference TRBV14 and TRBJ1-2 for the parts outside the CDR3, the full variable domain is EAGVTQFPSHSVIEKGQTVTLRCDPISGHDNLYWYRRVMGKEIKFLLHFVKESKQDESGMPNNRFLAERTGGTYSTLKVQPAELEDSGVYFCASSHHLDRGPANYGYTFGSGTRLTVV.

The V gene is TRBV4-1, the J gene TRBJ1-1; D is possibly TRBD1 (5 bases). The CDR3 runs to 15 residues. Trimming took off 0 bases at V and 4 bases at J, with 12 bases between the two ends. Looked up from germline, CDR1 is MGHRA and CDR2 is YSYEKL. DNA for the CDR3: TGCGCCAGCAGCCAAGATGGGTCAGGGTTCACTGAAGCTTTCTTT. Protein sequence: CASSQDGSGFTEAFF.